This TCR beta chain was observed in a study of T cell responses to AZD1222 COVID-19 vaccine. Study results and caveats: All repertoire sampling was performed exclusively after the peak T cell response.

This table comes from immunoSEQ multiplex PCR, and its TCRdb copy is limited to in-frame clones, with some not included. The table has some 130,000 clones, approximately 86% seen once. To note about this clone: As yet, its antigen is unknown.

Sequenced here: peripheral blood, sampled 28 days after the second AZD1222 dose. The receptor was isolated from an adult who received the AZD1222 COVID-19 vaccine.

CDR3 bases: TGTGCCAGCAGCGTAGGGTCAGGGCAGAGTCAGCCCCAGCATTTT. This gives the protein CASSVGSGQSQPQHF. The chain links TRBV9 to TRBJ1-5; tentative D call: TRBD1 (5 bases). The germline V and J ends were trimmed by 0 bases and 6 bases, with 13 bases remaining between them. Germline CDR1 reads SGDLS; CDR2 reads YYNGEE. The length of the CDR3 is 15 residues.